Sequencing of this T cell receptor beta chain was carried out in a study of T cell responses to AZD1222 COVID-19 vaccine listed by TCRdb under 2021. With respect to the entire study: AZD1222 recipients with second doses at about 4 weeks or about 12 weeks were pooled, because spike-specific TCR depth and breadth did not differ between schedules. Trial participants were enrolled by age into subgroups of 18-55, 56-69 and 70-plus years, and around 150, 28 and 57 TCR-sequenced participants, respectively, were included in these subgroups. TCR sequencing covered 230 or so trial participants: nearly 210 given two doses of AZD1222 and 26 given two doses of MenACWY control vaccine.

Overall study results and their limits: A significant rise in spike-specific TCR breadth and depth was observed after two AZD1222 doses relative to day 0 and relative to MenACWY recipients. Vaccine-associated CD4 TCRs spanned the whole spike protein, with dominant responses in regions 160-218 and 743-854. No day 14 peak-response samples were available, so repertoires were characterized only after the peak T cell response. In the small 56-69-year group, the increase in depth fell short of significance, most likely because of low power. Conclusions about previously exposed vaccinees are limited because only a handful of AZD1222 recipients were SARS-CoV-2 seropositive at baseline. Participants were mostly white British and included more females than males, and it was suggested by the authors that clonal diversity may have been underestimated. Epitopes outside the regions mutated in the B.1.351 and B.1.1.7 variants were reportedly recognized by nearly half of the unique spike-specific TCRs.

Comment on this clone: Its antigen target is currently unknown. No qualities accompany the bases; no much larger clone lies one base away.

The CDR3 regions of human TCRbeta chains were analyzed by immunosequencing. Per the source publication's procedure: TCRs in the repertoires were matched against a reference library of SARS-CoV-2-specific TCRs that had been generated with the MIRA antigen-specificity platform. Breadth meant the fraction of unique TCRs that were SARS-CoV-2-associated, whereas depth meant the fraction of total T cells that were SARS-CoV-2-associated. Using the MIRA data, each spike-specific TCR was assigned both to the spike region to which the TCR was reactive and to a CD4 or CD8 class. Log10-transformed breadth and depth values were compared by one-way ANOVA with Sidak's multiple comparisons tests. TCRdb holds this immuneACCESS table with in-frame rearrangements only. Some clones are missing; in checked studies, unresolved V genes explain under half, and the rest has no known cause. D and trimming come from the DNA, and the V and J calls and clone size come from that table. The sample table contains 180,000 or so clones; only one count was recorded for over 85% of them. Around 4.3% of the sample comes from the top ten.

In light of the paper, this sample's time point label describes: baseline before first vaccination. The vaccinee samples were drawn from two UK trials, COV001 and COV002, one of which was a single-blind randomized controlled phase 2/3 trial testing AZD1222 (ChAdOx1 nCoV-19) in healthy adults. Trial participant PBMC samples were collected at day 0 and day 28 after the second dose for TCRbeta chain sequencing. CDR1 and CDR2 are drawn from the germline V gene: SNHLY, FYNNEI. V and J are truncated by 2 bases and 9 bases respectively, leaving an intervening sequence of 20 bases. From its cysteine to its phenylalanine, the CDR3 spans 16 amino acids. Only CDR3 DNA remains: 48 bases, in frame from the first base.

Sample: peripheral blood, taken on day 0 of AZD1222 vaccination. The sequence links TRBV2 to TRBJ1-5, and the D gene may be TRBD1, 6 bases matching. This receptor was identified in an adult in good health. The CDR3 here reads CASSEREAGAGGPQHF. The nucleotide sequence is TGTGCCAGCAGTGAACGGGAAGCAGGGGCAGGTGGGCCCCAGCATTTT. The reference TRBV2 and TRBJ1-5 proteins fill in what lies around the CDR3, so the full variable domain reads EPEVTQTPSHQVTQMGQEVILRCVPISNHLYFYWYRQILGQKVEFLVSFYNNEISEKSEIFDDQFSVERPDGSNFTLKIRSTKLEDSAMYFCASSEREAGAGGPQHFGDGTRLSIL.